Listed below are T cell receptor beta chains from one sample, sequenced in a study of PD-L1 blockade in urothelial cancer. Method: immunoSEQ multiplex PCR; TCRdb's copy keeps in-frame clones and lacks some. Of under 45,000 clones listed, 82% are singletons. Source: PBMCs, taken around atezolizumab (anti-PD-L1) treatment. These receptor sequences come from a man aged 55 to 69 with urothelial cancer. The CDR3 runs from the conserved cysteine through the conserved F or W. D genes are given only for firm matches. Expanded clones are given a class, and other clones once, few, many or no size at all.

D	size	V	J	CDR3	DNA
-	-	TRBV5-1	TRBJ2-1	CASSLGLNEQFF	TGCGCCAGCAGCTTGGGGCTCAATGAGCAGTTCTTC
-	once	TRBV4-1	TRBJ1-3	CASSQGPGGDRNTIYF	TGCGCCAGCAGCCAAGGCCCGGGAGGGGATAGAAACACCATATATTTT
-	-	TRBV11-2	TRBJ2-1	CASSLAGTGEQFF	TGTGCCAGCAGCTTAGCGGGTACGGGTGAGCAGTTCTTC
TRBD1	-	TRBV4-2	TRBJ1-4	CASSQDGQGNEKLFF	TGTGCCAGCAGCCAAGATGGACAGGGTAATGAAAAACTGTTTTTT
TRBD1	-	TRBV5-1	TRBJ2-4	CASSSGQSNNIQYF	TGCGCCAGCAGCTCGGGACAGAGTAATAACATTCAGTACTTC
-	-	TRBV7-8	TRBJ1-1	CASSSRTGSMNTEAFF	TGTGCCAGCAGCTCTCGGACGGGATCAATGAACACTGAAGCTTTCTTT
-	few	TRBV2	TRBJ2-2	CASSRRGGANTGELFF	TGTGCCAGCAGCCGGAGGGGGGGGGCGAACACCGGGGAGCTGTTTTTT
TRBD1	-	TRBV4-1	TRBJ1-6	CASSIGQGDSPLHF	TGCGCCAGCAGCATAGGACAGGGAGATTCACCCCTCCACTTT
TRBD1	-	TRBV4-1	TRBJ2-3	CASSRQTGADTQYF	TGCGCCAGCAGCCGTCAAACAGGGGCAGATACGCAGTATTTT
-	-	TRBV27	TRBJ1-2	CASSTRVVDGYTF	TGTGCCAGCAGTACCAGGGTAGTGGATGGCTACACCTTC
TRBD2	-	TRBV28	TRBJ2-7	CASSPRTSPARQQYF	TGTGCCAGCAGTCCCCGGACTAGCCCCGCCCGCCAGCAGTACTTC
-	-	TRBV10-1	TRBJ1-4	CASSESWGQGEKLFF	TGCGCCAGCAGTGAGTCGTGGGGACAAGGTGAAAAACTGTTTTTT
TRBD2	-	TRBV27	TRBJ2-7	CASSFRRGSSYEQYF	TGTGCCAGCAGTTTTCGGCGGGGGAGCTCCTACGAGCAGTACTTC
TRBD2	-	TRBV9	TRBJ2-7	CASSQLTSGGAISYEQYF	TGTGCCAGCAGCCAACTGACTAGCGGGGGTGCAATCTCCTACGAGCAGTACTTC
-	-	TRBV19	TRBJ2-5	CASRPAEQQETQYF	TGTGCCAGTAGGCCAGCGGAACAACAAGAGACCCAGTACTTC
TRBD2	-	TRBV5-1	TRBJ2-2	CASSKRTSGGVGELFF	TGCGCCAGCAGCAAGCGGACTAGCGGGGGGGTCGGGGAGCTGTTTTTT
-	-	TRBV6-5	TRBJ2-1	CASSSGARGHEQFF	TGTGCCAGCAGTTCCGGTGCACGTGGGCATGAGCAGTTCTTC
TRBD2	-	TRBV19	TRBJ2-1	CASSILAGEVDEQFF	TGTGCCAGTAGTATACTAGCGGGGGAGGTAGATGAGCAGTTCTTC
TRBD2	-	TRBV5-5	TRBJ2-5	CASSGTSGGRETQYF	TGTGCCAGCAGCGGGACTAGCGGGGGGCGGGAGACCCAGTACTTC
-	-	TRBV12-5	TRBJ1-5	CASGGRTVTNQPQHF	TGTGCTAGTGGTGGCCGGACAGTTACCAATCAGCCCCAGCATTTT
-	-	TRBV28	TRBJ1-5	CASSLVVQQPQHF	TGTGCCAGCAGTTTAGTGGTACAACAGCCCCAGCATTTT
-	-	TRBV6-1	TRBJ1-5	CASSEQGMGNQPQHF	TGTGCCAGCAGTGAACAGGGAATGGGCAATCAGCCCCAGCATTTT
TRBD2	-	TRBV18	TRBJ2-5	CASSPLAGGQETQYF	TGTGCCAGCTCACCACTAGCGGGGGGACAAGAGACCCAGTACTTC
TRBD2	once	TRBV7-9	TRBJ2-7	CASSHTGTSGTSGYEQYF	TGTGCCAGCAGCCATACCGGGACTAGCGGGACCAGCGGTTACGAGCAGTACTTC
-	-	TRBV10-1	TRBJ2-7	CASSGDSPGTRGFEQYF	TGCGCCAGCAGTGGGGACAGTCCCGGGACTAGGGGGTTCGAGCAGTACTTC
TRBD1	-	TRBV27	TRBJ2-7	CASRRQGASYEQYF	TGTGCCAGCAGGAGACAGGGGGCCTCCTACGAGCAGTACTTC
-	-	TRBV7-6	TRBJ1-3	CASSPRQRSSGNTIYF	TGTGCCAGCAGCCCCAGACAGAGATCCTCTGGAAACACCATATATTTT
-	-	TRBV27	TRBJ2-2	CASSSRSNTGELFF	TGTGCCAGCAGCTCTAGGTCGAACACCGGGGAGCTGTTTTTT
TRBD2	few	TRBV9	TRBJ2-7	CASSRGLATEQYF	TGTGCCAGCAGCCGAGGACTAGCGACCGAGCAGTACTTC
TRBD2	once	TRBV5-1	TRBJ2-2	CASSWSSGGANTGELFF	TGCGCCAGCAGCTGGTCCAGCGGGGGGGCGAACACCGGGGAGCTGTTTTTT
-	-	TRBV5-6	TRBJ2-3	CASSPDVGRGTDTQYF	TGTGCCAGCAGCCCGGACGTCGGCAGGGGAACAGATACGCAGTATTTT
-	-	TRBV4-1	TRBJ1-1	CASSQDLRGLATEAFF	TGCGCCAGCAGCCAAGATCTCAGGGGCTTGGCGACTGAAGCTTTCTTT
TRBD1	-	TRBV30	TRBJ2-4	CAWSRQGISKNIQYF	TGTGCCTGGAGTCGACAGGGAATATCCAAAAACATTCAGTACTTC
-	-	TRBV5-4	TRBJ1-2	CASTYGGQYGYTF	TGTGCCAGCACCTACGGCGGCCAGTATGGCTACACCTTC
TRBD2	-	TRBV5-1	TRBJ2-5	CASSLDPSGGAGETQYF	TGCGCCAGCAGCTTGGATCCTAGCGGGGGGGCAGGAGAGACCCAGTACTTC
TRBD1	-	TRBV7-6	TRBJ1-1	CASSLAPIGQEHTEAFF	TGTGCCAGCAGCTTAGCGCCTATCGGACAGGAGCACACTGAAGCTTTCTTT
-	-	TRBV20-1	TRBJ2-7	CSAETEDEQYF	TGCAGTGCTGAGACTGAGGACGAGCAGTACTTC
-	-	TRBV28	TRBJ1-2	CASSPGKWTADPNYGYTF	TGTGCCAGCAGCCCGGGGAAATGGACAGCGGATCCTAACTATGGCTACACCTTC
-	few	TRBV7-8	TRBJ1-4	CASSLAGMGEKLFF	TGTGCCAGCAGCTTGGCAGGGATGGGTGAAAAACTGTTTTTT
-	-	TRBV2	TRBJ1-2	CASSASAKGAGAVGGYTF	TGTGCCAGCAGTGCGAGCGCCAAAGGGGCAGGGGCGGTCGGCGGCTACACCTTC
TRBD2	-	TRBV30	TRBJ2-3	CAWSVSSGGASQYF	TGTGCCTGGAGTGTATCTAGCGGGGGGGCCTCGCAGTATTTT
-	-	TRBV5-4	TRBJ1-2	CASSLGRGGYGYTF	TGTGCCAGCAGCTTGGGGCGAGGTGGCTATGGCTACACCTTC
-	-	TRBV15	TRBJ1-1	CATSRASGMNTEAFF	TGTGCCACCAGCAGAGCCTCAGGGATGAACACTGAAGCTTTCTTT
TRBD1	once	TRBV2	TRBJ1-5	CASSIRAATGVGQPQHF	TGTGCCAGCAGTATAAGAGCAGCGACAGGGGTCGGTCAGCCCCAGCATTTT
-	-	TRBV28	TRBJ1-5	CASSFDNSNQPQHF	TGTGCCAGCAGTTTCGACAATAGCAATCAGCCCCAGCATTTT
-	-	TRBV27	TRBJ2-3	CASSPNTDTQYF	TGTGCCAGCAGTCCTAACACAGATACGCAGTATTTT
TRBD1	-	TRBV7-6	TRBJ2-5	CASSLAGAGGVKKTQYF	TGTGCCAGCAGCTTAGCGGGGGCAGGGGGAGTCAAAAAGACCCAGTACTTC
-	-	TRBV7-8	TRBJ2-6	CASSLSGGVTGANVLTF	TGTGCCAGCAGCTTATCGGGCGGGGTCACTGGGGCCAACGTCCTGACTTTC
-	-	TRBV21-1	TRBJ1-6	CASKWDNYNSPLHF	TGTGCCAGCAAATGGGACAACTATAATTCACCCCTCCACTTT
TRBD1	-	TRBV30	TRBJ2-1	CAWRRRGQGAYNEQFF	TGTGCCTGGAGAAGAAGAGGGCAGGGGGCGTACAATGAGCAGTTCTTC
-	-	TRBV29-1	TRBJ2-1	CSVVPPSSNEQFF	TGCAGCGTCGTGCCTCCCTCTAGCAATGAGCAGTTCTTC
TRBD1	-	TRBV28	TRBJ2-1	CASSPLLRGDREENEQFF	TGTGCCAGCAGTCCCCTCCTACGTGGGGACAGGGAGGAAAATGAGCAGTTCTTC
TRBD2	-	TRBV11-2	TRBJ2-3	CASSNTRLADTQYF	TGTGCCAGCAGCAATACCCGACTAGCGGATACGCAGTATTTT
TRBD1	-	TRBV7-8	TRBJ2-7	CASSRMGQGIHEQYF	TGTGCCAGCAGCCGCATGGGACAGGGCATCCACGAGCAGTACTTC
TRBD1	-	TRBV2	TRBJ1-6	CASLRDSKNSPLHF	TGTGCCAGTCTCCGGGACAGCAAAAATTCACCCCTCCACTTT
-	-	TRBV5-5	TRBJ2-7	CASSRGGGPYEQYF	TGTGCCAGCAGCAGAGGGGGTGGACCCTACGAGCAGTACTTC
-	once	TRBV28	TRBJ1-3	CASSSTGSSGNTIYF	TGTGCCAGCAGTTCCACAGGGAGCTCTGGAAACACCATATATTTT
TRBD1	-	TRBV6-1	TRBJ1-2	CASSAYFQGARGYTF	TGTGCCAGCAGTGCCTACTTCCAGGGGGCGCGTGGCTACACCTTC
TRBD1	-	TRBV28	TRBJ1-2	CASSSLGRQGSDYGYTF	TGTGCCAGCAGTTCCCTGGGTCGACAGGGAAGCGACTATGGCTACACCTTC
TRBD2	-	TRBV30	TRBJ2-2	CAWMASGLTNTGELFF	TGTGCCTGGATGGCTAGCGGCCTTACGAACACCGGGGAGCTGTTTTTT